This T cell receptor beta chain comes out of a study of T cells after yellow fever vaccination. Findings of the study overall: Weaker, the secondary response peaked sooner, at day 5 versus 15. Re-detected after boosting: most primary clones, 95% to 98% of CD4 and around 86% of CD8. The appearance of a small share of clonotypes in both CD4 and CD8 compartments was observed.

At least ten counts were recorded for this clonotype. What it binds is not known. V dropped 2 bases and J dropped 5 bases, with 11 bases sitting between them. Germline values: CDR1 SNHLY, CDR2 FYNNEI. CDR3 length equals 14 residues. The 5'RACE template-switching step produced TCR cDNA and added a universal primer site and UMIs. One entry per CDR3 protein results from TCRdb running MiXCR on the 5' RACE reads. The profile shows fewer than 400,000 distinct CDR3 sequences, roughly 10% of them singletons. This material consisted of CD4+ T cells sorted from PBMCs, taken 45 days after the yellow fever booster vaccination. The source of this sequence is a man aged 18-30 years who received the YFV17D yellow fever vaccine. This chain joins TRBV2 and TRBJ2-3, with a tentative D call TRBD1 (5 bases). The CDR3 DNA reads TGTGCCAGCAGTGAACAGGGATATGGAGATACGCAGTATTTT. Residues: CASSEQGYGDTQYF.